Below, 32 T cell receptor beta chains from the same sample are listed, as sequenced in a study of CD8+ T cells in alopecia areata. Treatment in this sample: oral pan-JAK inhibitor, 5-10 mg twice daily. Sequencing templates came from extracted RNA that was reverse transcribed into cDNA. Only in-frame clones appear in the TCRdb table, and some are missing; sequencing was by immunoSEQ multiplex PCR. The repertoire holds 150,000 to 200,000 clones, with about 51% as singletons. Sequencing was performed on CD8+ T cells sorted from blood, taken around week 54, from a patient treated with tofacitinib. Every receptor here comes from a human donor with alopecia areata.

The genes are TRBV19 and TRBJ2-1; TRBD2 is a possible D gene (7 bases). The CDR3 is 16 residues long. V was clipped by 6 bases and J by 4 bases, with 19 bases between them. CDR1 and CDR2 (germline): LNHDA, SQIVND (reference sequence). Written as DNA, the CDR3 is TGTGCCAGTAGCTCGGGAGGCAGGGGTATTTACAATGAGCAGTTCTTC. This sequence encodes CASSSGGRGIYNEQFF.

The chain carries TRBV5-4 and TRBJ2-3, with 10 bases that match TRBD1. CDR1 and CDR2 (germline): SGHNT, YYREEE (reference sequence). V trimming: 4 bases; J trimming: 6 bases; junction bases outside the gene matches: 5. The length of the CDR3 is 14 residues. The CDR3: CASSPPGQGDTQYF. The CDR3 DNA sequence: TGTGCCAGCAGCCCCCCGGGACAGGGGGATACGCAGTATTTT. Full variable domain (missing parts from reference TRBV5-4 and TRBJ2-3): ETGVTQSPTHLIKTRGQQVTLRCSSQSGHNTVSWYQQALGQGPQFIFQYYREEENGRGNFPPRFSGLQFPNYSSELNVNALELDDSALYLCASSPPGQGDTQYFGPGTRLTVL.

The chain combines TRBV13 with TRBJ2-7; maybe TRBD1 (6 bases). The CDR3 length is 14 residues. The germline CDR1 and CDR2 sequences are PRHDT and FYEKMQ (reference sequence). V was pared by 0 bases and J by 4 bases, with 10 bases between. The CDR3 reads CASSLGGRGYEQYF. The CDR3 coding sequence is TGTGCCAGCAGCTTAGGAGGCAGGGGATACGAGCAGTACTTC.

V gene TRBV30 combines with J gene TRBJ1-1; D gene uncertain. The CDR3 covers 13 residues. CDR1 is GTSNPN, CDR2 SVGIG, per germline (reference sequence). With 2 bases removed from V and 0 bases from J, the gap between germline ends came to 7 bases. The CDR3 loop is CAWSPVMNTEAFF. The CDR3 DNA follows: TGTGCCTGGAGTCCAGTAATGAACACTGAAGCTTTCTTT.

The chain is built from TRBV7-8 and TRBJ2-1; D unclear. Germline CDR1 reads SGHVS; CDR2 reads FQNEAQ. The CDR3 consists of 12 residues. V gave up 1 base and J gave up 11 bases, with 9 bases separating them. CDR3 in DNA: TGTGCCAGCAGCTTAGGGCGAACCCAGCAGTTCTTC. Its translation is CASSLGRTQQFF.

J is TRBJ2-1 and V is TRBV4-1; the D call may be TRBD1 or TRBD2 (6 bases each). The germline V and J ends were trimmed by 0 bases and 7 bases, with 25 bases remaining between them. Germline CDR1 is MGHRA and CDR2 is YSYEKL. CDR3 length equals 19 residues. In nucleotides, the CDR3 is TGCGCCAGCAGCCAAGATAGTATGATCGGGGGCGGGTCAGGGAATGAGCAGTTCTTC. Amino acid sequence: CASSQDSMIGGGSGNEQFF.

A remark on this clone: One base away lies a much larger clone, so this may be a sequencing read error. In the same sample, other DNA sequences code for this CDR3. The gene calls are TRBV5-6 and TRBJ2-7; weak D call: TRBD1 (5 bases). This CDR3 has 13 residues. CDR1 and CDR2 (germline): SGHDT, YYEEEE. Deletions cut 0 bases from V and 1 base from J, with 5 bases between. The CDR3 bases are TGTGCCAGCAGCTTGGGACAGTCCTACGAGCAGTACTTC. It encodes CASSLGQSYEQYF.

The chain uses TRBV6-5 and TRBJ2-7; D remains ambiguous. Germline values: CDR1 MNHEY, CDR2 SVGAGI. V was shortened by 0 bases and J by 4 bases, with 7 bases between the two germline ends. The CDR3 spans 13 residues. CDR3 coding DNA: TGTGCCAGCAGTTACTCGAGAGAGTACGAGCAGTACTTC. Encoded protein: CASSYSREYEQYF.

The DNA for the CDR3 is TGTGCCAGCAGCCTCTCGACAGGGCTTAGCAATCAGCCCCAGCATTTT. Its translation: CASSLSTGLSNQPQHF. The rearrangement links TRBV4-2 to TRBJ1-5; 7 bases agree with TRBD1. The CDR3 has 16 residues. The junction had 6 bases not matched to a gene; V was cut back by 4 bases and J by 0 bases. CDR1 and CDR2 from the germline V gene are LGHNA and YNFKEQ.

The chain couples TRBV4-1 to TRBJ2-5; 12 positions match TRBD1. V dropped 0 bases and J dropped 5; count of bases not matched to a gene: 4. Germline CDR1 is MGHRA and CDR2 is YSYEKL. The CDR3 extends over 16 amino acids. The CDR3 coding sequence is TGCGCCAGCAGCCAAGATGGGACAGGGGGCGGTGAGACCCAGTACTTC. It yields the protein CASSQDGTGGGETQYF.

The V gene is TRBV30, the J gene TRBJ1-5, with D hard to call. There are 13 residues in the CDR3. V was cut by 0 bases and J by 3 bases, with 6 bases left in between. Germline V lookup: CDR1 GTSNPN, CDR2 SVGIG (reference sequence). The CDR3: CAWSVQNNQPQHF. CDR3 nucleotide sequence: TGTGCCTGGAGTGTACAGAACAATCAGCCCCAGCATTTT.

This chain uses TRBV4-1 with TRBJ2-1; TRBD1 is a possible D gene (5 bases). This CDR3 has 15 residues. The germline V and J ends were trimmed by 4 bases and 7 bases, with 17 bases remaining between them. CDR1 is MGHRA, CDR2 YSYEKL, per germline. Here the CDR3 DNA reads TGCGCCAGCAGCCTTAGACAGACCCTCGGGAATGAGCAGTTCTTC. As protein: CASSLRQTLGNEQFF.

The rearrangement joins TRBV18 to TRBJ2-3; no reliable D call. This CDR3 is built from 14 residues. Trimming left V 0 bases short and J 0 bases short, with 4 bases between. Germline V gene data show CDR1 as KGHSH and CDR2 as LQKENI. The CDR3 here is CASSPPDSTDTQYF. The CDR3 DNA reads as TGTGCCAGCTCACCACCCGATAGCACAGATACGCAGTATTTT.

This clone was picked up a small number of times. CDR3 DNA: TGCAGCGCCTTGACCTCTGCCATGGAGTTCTTC. Amino acid sequence: CSALTSAMEFF. The chain is built from TRBV29-1 and TRBJ2-1; no clear D. The germline CDR1 and CDR2 sequences are SQVTM and ANQGSEA. V gave up 7 bases and J gave up 14 bases, with 18 bases separating them. CDR3 length: 11 amino acids.

This clone was observed at least ten times. Other nucleotide sequences in the sample specify the same CDR3. This chain joins TRBV5-4 and TRBJ2-2, with D tentatively TRBD1 (6 bases). Germline CDR1 SGHNT, CDR2 YYREEE (reference sequence). V dropped 1 base and J dropped 4 bases, with 11 bases sitting between them. The CDR3 is made up of 15 amino acids. CDR3 protein: CASSLKGVGTGELFF. CDR3 DNA: TGTGCCAGCAGCTTGAAGGGGGTCGGCACCGGGGAGCTGTTTTTT.

V is TRBV30 and J is TRBJ2-1, with 8 positions matching TRBD1. With V trimmed by 2 bases and J by 6 bases, 6 bases remained unmatched. The germline gives CDR1 GTSNPN, CDR2 SVGIG (reference sequence). The CDR3 spans 14 residues. The CDR3 spells CAWSQGAGGNEQFF. CDR3 bases: TGTGCCTGGAGTCAGGGGGCGGGTGGCAATGAGCAGTTCTTC.

The V call is TRBV5-6, the J call TRBJ1-6; a weak D match, TRBD1 (5 bases). Germline assignment: CDR1 SGHDT and CDR2 YYEEEE. This CDR3 has 14 amino acids. The V end was cut by 0 bases, the J end by 10 bases, with 11 bases between. CDR3 sequence: CASSLGQSISPLHF. The DNA for the CDR3 is TGTGCCAGCAGCTTGGGACAGTCAATCTCACCCCTCCACTTT.

The J gene is TRBJ2-5, the V gene TRBV29-1; unclear D gene. This CDR3 contains 10 residues. V was clipped by 7 bases and J by 6 bases, with 9 bases between them. CDR1 and CDR2 (germline): SQVTM, ANQGSEA. CDR3 sequence: CSALGKTQYF. CDR3 nucleotide sequence: TGCAGCGCGTTAGGGAAGACCCAGTACTTC.

The J gene is TRBJ2-5, the V gene TRBV13; 9 bases align to TRBD2. The CDR3 is made up of 18 amino acids. CDR1 is PRHDT and CDR2 is FYEKMQ in the germline V gene (reference sequence). The V segment lost 5 bases and the J segment 0 bases; nucleotides outside the gene matches: 13. CDR3 residues: CASSQRGLALLHQETQYF. Here the CDR3 DNA reads TGTGCCAGCAGCCAAAGGGGACTAGCCCTACTCCACCAAGAGACCCAGTACTTC.

This clone was seen a few times. The chain employs TRBV5-6 and TRBJ1-5, with TRBD1 matching over 9 bases. The CDR3 contains 16 residues. Unmatched junction bases numbered 6, after V lost 0 bases and J lost 5 bases. Germline V CDR1 and CDR2: SGHDT, YYEEEE. CDR3 nucleotides: TGTGCCAGCAGCTTGGCGGGACAGGGATTCGATCAGCCCCAGCATTTT. It yields the protein CASSLAGQGFDQPQHF. Complete variable domain (other parts from reference TRBV5-6 and TRBJ1-5): DAGVTQSPTHLIKTRGQQVTLRCSPKSGHDTVSWYQQALGQGPQFIFQYYEEEERQRGNFPDRFSGHQFPNYSSELNVNALLLGDSALYLCASSLAGQGFDQPQHFGDGTRLSIL.

This clone was seen a handful of times. The chain employs TRBV29-1 and TRBJ2-5; maybe TRBD1 (6 bases). V was cut by 3 bases and J by 9 bases, with 11 bases left in between. CDR1 is SQVTM and CDR2 is ANQGSEA in the germline V gene. The CDR3 has 11 amino acids. CDR3: CSVETGPAQYF. DNA of the CDR3: TGCAGCGTTGAGACAGGTCCGGCCCAGTACTTC.

The chain uses TRBV27 and TRBJ2-2; D remains unclear. CDR1 and CDR2 (germline): MNHEY, SMNVEV (reference sequence). Trimming shortened V by 4 bases and J by 8 bases, and 8 bases separated the two germline ends. This CDR3 contains 12 residues. The CDR3 loop is CASSSPSGELFF. For the CDR3, the DNA is TGTGCCAGCAGTTCCCCTTCGGGGGAGCTGTTTTTT.

This clone was seen more than once but under ten times. The chain has TRBV11-3 and TRBJ1-1; tentatively, D is TRBD1 (6 bases). Germline-derived CDR1 and CDR2 are SGHNT and YENEEA. V gave up 2 bases and J gave up 4 bases, with 8 bases separating them. The CDR3 is 13 amino acids. CDR3 DNA: TGTGCCAGCAGCTTAAACAGGGTCACTGAAGCTTTCTTT. This translates into CASSLNRVTEAFF.

This chain links TRBV5-4 with TRBJ1-2; possibly TRBD1 for D (6 bases). CDR1 is SGHNT, CDR2 YYREEE, per germline (reference sequence). V gave up 5 bases and J gave up 4 bases, with 9 bases separating them. CDR3 length: 12 amino acids. The CDR3 region is CASRRDTYGYTF. In nucleotides, the CDR3 is TGTGCCAGCAGACGGGACACCTATGGCTACACCTTC.

V and J are TRBV6-6 and TRBJ2-7, with 10 bases that match TRBD2. Germline values: CDR1 MNHNY, CDR2 SVGAGI (reference sequence). The CDR3 runs to 15 residues. The V and J ends lost 0 bases and 1 base, in that order; junction bases with no gene match: 0. In nucleotides, the CDR3 is TGTGCCAGCAGTTACTCGACTAGCGGGTCCTACGAGCAGTACTTC. This codes for CASSYSTSGSYEQYF.

The genes are TRBV5-1 and TRBJ1-1, with D possibly TRBD1 on 6 matching bases. Looked up from germline, CDR1 is SGHRS and CDR2 is YFSETQ. This CDR3 is 14 amino acids long. With 6 bases removed from V and 1 base from J, the gap between germline ends came to 13 bases. Here the CDR3 DNA reads TGCGCCAGCACCCCGGGAGGGGGGAACACTGAAGCTTTCTTT. Encoded protein: CASTPGGGNTEAFF. Supplemented by reference TRBV5-1 and TRBJ1-1, the full variable domain reads KAGVTQTPRYLIKTRGQQVTLSCSPISGHRSVSWYQQTPGQGLQFLFEYFSETQRNKGNFPGRFSGRQFSNSRSEMNVSTLELGDSALYLCASTPGGGNTEAFFGQGTRLTVV.

This chain joins TRBV27 and TRBJ2-3; maybe TRBD1 (6 bases). Trimming took off 6 bases at V and 6 bases at J, with 7 bases between the two ends. Germline loops: CDR1 MNHEY, CDR2 SMNVEV (reference sequence). The CDR3 totals 11 residues. The CDR3 sequence: CASSQGDTQYF. Here the CDR3 DNA reads TGTGCCAGCAGCCAGGGGGATACGCAGTATTTT.

The rearrangement joins TRBV25-1 to TRBJ1-2; 12 bases are a match to TRBD1. The CDR3 runs to 14 residues. The V gene end was trimmed by 7 bases and the J gene end by 4 bases; junction bases not matched to a gene: 4. Germline V gene sequence: CDR1 MGHDK, CDR2 SYGVNS. The CDR3 region is CASTPGQGAYGYTF. The CDR3 nucleotides read TGTGCCAGCACACCGGGACAGGGGGCCTATGGCTACACCTTC.

The chain has TRBV7-9 and TRBJ2-5; D is perhaps TRBD2 (5 bases). Germline V CDR1 and CDR2: SEHNR, FQNEAQ (reference sequence). V shed 4 bases and J shed 2 bases, with 20 bases lying between them. This CDR3 comprises 17 residues. CDR3 protein: CASSSPEAWAGQETQYF. For the CDR3, the DNA is TGTGCCAGCAGCTCCCCTGAAGCCTGGGCGGGTCAAGAGACCCAGTACTTC.

This chain links TRBV7-9 with TRBJ2-5, with a possible D match to TRBD2 (6 bases). V was clipped by 5 bases and J by 5 bases, with 15 bases between them. The CDR3 loop spans 14 amino acids. Germline lookup yields CDR1 SEHNR and CDR2 FQNEAQ (reference sequence). For the CDR3, the DNA is TGTGCCAGCAGCCCTCCGTACGCGGGGGAGACCCAGTACTTC. It encodes CASSPPYAGETQYF.

Only a few counts were recorded for this clone. The rearrangement joins TRBV5-1 to TRBJ2-6; unclear D gene. Germline V gene lookup returns CDR1 SGHRS and CDR2 YFSETQ. The CDR3 totals 15 residues. Trimming took off 2 bases at V and 1 base at J, with 7 bases between the two ends. The chain's CDR3 is CASSFDISGANVLTF. CDR3 nucleotides: TGCGCCAGCAGCTTTGACATATCTGGGGCCAACGTCCTGACTTTC. Combining the CDR3 with reference TRBV5-1 and TRBJ2-6 gives the whole variable domain KAGVTQTPRYLIKTRGQQVTLSCSPISGHRSVSWYQQTPGQGLQFLFEYFSETQRNKGNFPGRFSGRQFSNSRSEMNVSTLELGDSALYLCASSFDISGANVLTFGAGSRLTVL.

V is TRBV7-3 and J is TRBJ2-1, with D possibly TRBD2 on 5 matching bases. The CDR3 covers 15 residues. The germline V gene has CDR1 SGHTA and CDR2 FQGTGA. Trimming took 2 bases from V and 3 from J, leaving 11 bases between them. CDR3 nucleotides: TGTGCCAGCAGCTTAGAGGGTTCCTTCTACAATGAGCAGTTCTTC. Translated: CASSLEGSFYNEQFF.